A single sample gave rise to the 12 T cell receptor beta chains below, sequenced in a study of breast tumors, draining lymph nodes, adjacent tissues. Breast cancer patients provided tissue from their axillary draining lymph nodes. TCRdb recomputed calls from the multiplex PCR reads with MiXCR, one row per CDR3 protein. The sample has about 180,000 distinct CDR3 sequences; about 34% are singletons. Sequencing was performed on axillary lymph node tissue. The receptors were gathered from a female donor with breast cancer. Some clones in this sample may be carry-over from other donors' samples.

This clonotype was recorded many times. The chain employs TRBV4-3 and TRBJ1-3, with D unresolved. V gave up 0 bases and J gave up 0 bases, with 15 bases separating them. The length of the CDR3 is 18 residues. CDR1 LGHNA and CDR2 YSLEER come from the germline V gene. The CDR3 is CASSQDGPASFSGNTIYF. In nucleotides, the CDR3 is TGCGCCAGCAGCCAAGATGGGCCAGCTTCTTTCTCTGGAAACACCATATATTTT.

V gene TRBV27 combines with J gene TRBJ2-5; D gene uncertain. The germline V gene encodes CDR1 MNHEY and CDR2 SMNVEV (reference sequence). The CDR3 extends over 13 amino acids. Trimming took 5 bases from V and 7 from J, leaving 14 bases between them. The CDR3: CASSPSVEGTQYF. The CDR3 DNA sequence: TGTGCCAGCAGTCCCTCCGTAGAAGGGACCCAGTACTTC.

This clonotype was counted between two and nine times. The genes are TRBV12-3 or TRBV12-4 and TRBJ1-5; D might be TRBD1 (6 bases). The ends were cut back, 5 bases at V and 13 bases at J, with 12 bases in the middle. The CDR3 contains 11 residues. The DNA for the CDR3 is TGTGCCAGCAGTAGCGGGGACACTCAGCATTTT. Encoded protein: CASSSGDTQHF.

This clonotype was seen many times. The chain joins TRBV5-1 to TRBJ2-1; 13 nucleotides line up with TRBD2. CDR3 size: 17 residues. Per germline, CDR1 SGHRS and CDR2 YFSETQ. V shed 0 bases, J shed 10 bases, and the junction held 10 bases outside the gene matches. The DNA for the CDR3 is TGCGCCAGCAGCTTGGCGGGACTAGCGGGATCCAAACCCGAGCAGTTCTTC. Amino acid sequence: CASSLAGLAGSKPEQFF.

The rearrangement uses TRBV12-3 or TRBV12-4 and TRBJ2-3, with 8 bases that match TRBD1. The CDR3 loop spans 15 amino acids. The junction had 17 bases not matched to a gene; V was cut back by 7 bases and J by 11 bases. The CDR3 DNA reads as TGTGCCAGCAACCCCCTCCCGACAGGGGACAGTGAGCAGTATTTT. Translated: CASNPLPTGDSEQYF.

In this sample, this clonotype turned up many times. The gene calls are TRBV27 and TRBJ1-4, with D possibly being TRBD1 (6 bases). The V gene's germline CDR1 is MNHEY and CDR2 SMNVEV (reference sequence). Trimming pared 5 bases from V and 5 bases from J, leaving 12 bases between. The CDR3 has 14 amino acids. This CDR3 reads CASSPRGRNEKLFF. CDR3 bases: TGTGCCAGCAGTCCTCGGGGGCGAAATGAAAAACTGTTTTTT.

Details on this clonotype: This may be a read error, as it is one base from a much larger clone. The CDR3 does not close with the conserved phenylalanine or tryptophan, likely indicating a read error. The chain combines TRBV9 with TRBJ2-7; D might be TRBD1 or TRBD2, each matching 5 bases. Per germline, CDR1 SGDLS and CDR2 YYNGEE. The CDR3 runs to 13 residues. V lost 3 bases and J 6 bases, leaving 13 bases between the germline ends. This CDR3 reads CASSGGTPREQYS. CDR3 coding DNA: TGTGCCAGCAGCGGAGGGACCCCCCGCGAGCAGTACTCC.

This clonotype was found many times. V and J are TRBV19 and TRBJ2-6, with 7 bases matching TRBD2. J gave up 0 bases and V 3 bases, and 2 bases lay outside the gene matches. The CDR3 covers 16 residues. The germline V gene has CDR1 LNHDA and CDR2 SQIVND (reference sequence). CDR3 sequence (DNA): TGTGCCAGTAGTATCCGCGGGGGCTCTGGGGCCAACGTCCTGACTTTC. Protein product: CASSIRGGSGANVLTF.

On this clonotype itself: Since a much larger clone is just one base distant, this may be a read error. V is TRBV12-3 or TRBV12-4 and J is TRBJ2-1, with 10 bases matching TRBD2. J gave up 9 bases and V 7 bases, and 9 bases lay outside the gene matches. The CDR3 length is 14 residues. The DNA for the CDR3 is TGTGCCAGCAACCCAGCGGGAGGGCCGGGTGAGCAGTTCTTC. This translates into CASNPAGGPGEQFF.

Comment on this clonotype: This could be a read error, since a much larger clone is one nucleotide away. The J gene is TRBJ2-1, the V gene TRBV5-4; unclear D gene. V dropped 1 base and J dropped 6 bases, with 8 bases sitting between them. Germline CDR1 is SGHNT and CDR2 is YYREEE (reference sequence). CDR3 length: 13 residues. The CDR3 DNA reads as TGTGCCAGCAGCTTGCCAGAAGCCAATGAGCAGTTCTTC. It specifies CASSLPEANEQFF.

The V and J genes are TRBV20-1 and TRBJ1-5; 10 nucleotides line up with TRBD1. CDR1 is DFQATT and CDR2 is SNEGSKA in the germline V gene (reference sequence). The V segment lost 6 bases and the J segment 0 bases; nucleotides outside the gene matches: 14. The CDR3 runs 18 residues. This CDR3 is CSASTGDRGLSSNQPQHF. The CDR3 coding sequence is TGCAGTGCGTCGACTGGGGACAGGGGTCTAAGTAGCAATCAGCCCCAGCATTTT.

This clonotype was recorded at least ten times. The chain links TRBV6-1 to TRBJ2-7, with a possible D match to TRBD2 (6 bases). This CDR3 has 15 amino acids. The V and J ends lost 5 bases and 0 bases respectively, with 14 bases between them. From germline, CDR1 is MNHNS and CDR2 SASEGT. Here the CDR3 reads CASSPQPSASYEQYF. CDR3 in DNA: TGTGCCAGCAGTCCTCAACCTAGCGCCTCCTACGAGCAGTACTTC.